This T cell receptor (beta chain) was captured by sequencing in a study of control samples from healthy donors and cancer patients. The protocol was immunoSEQ multiplex PCR, while the TCRdb copy is restricted to in-frame clones and leaves out a portion. Altogether over 80,000 clones are present, 75% to 95% being singletons, with the ten largest covering more than 15%. With 0 bases clipped from V and 7 bases from J, the junction kept 13 bases outside the gene matches. CDR3 length: 18 residues. Germline assignment: CDR1 SGHTS and CDR2 YDEGEE. The V gene is TRBV5-8, the J gene TRBJ1-4; 9 bases match TRBD1. The sample consisted of blood. The TCR sequence derives from a young man in good health. This CDR3 reads CASSLGQIGTGRFEKLFF. CDR3 bases: TGTGCCAGCAGCTTGGGTCAGATTGGGACAGGGAGATTTGAAAAACTGTTTTTT.